Listed here is a single T cell receptor beta chain. The antigen remains undetermined. Running of the assay took place at deep level. Using immunoSEQ multiplex PCR, the repertoire was profiled, and TCRdb retains in-frame clones only, with some absent. The table records about 590,000 clones, nearly 97% of them present only once. CD8 cells regarded as naive lacked CD45RO, were positively chosen for CCR7, and omitted terminally differentiated effector memory CD45RA+ cells. Every donor was a Caucasian adult from Nashville, Tennessee. These data originate in a study of shared clonotypes between healthy human individuals. General study points: Limited genetic and exposure-history diversity came from having few donors. Sorted-subset samples were not fully sequenced, rarefaction indicated.

The sequence was collected from a young woman in good health. Sequencing was performed on naive CD8+ T cells sorted from blood.

The CDR3 DNA sequence: TGTGCCAGCAGCCCAGAATTGTTGCTTGATGAGCAGTTCTTC. Its translation: CASSPELLLDEQFF. The chain employs TRBV7-9 and TRBJ2-1; D unclear. This CDR3 has 14 amino acids. Germline V gene sequence: CDR1 SEHNR, CDR2 FQNEAQ (reference sequence). V lost 5 bases, J lost 8 bases, and 16 bases lay in between.